This TCR beta chain was obtained from a study of blood T cells in healthy people across ages. This clonotype was detected only a few times. The target antigen is unknown. Whole-study results and caveats: Unsorted PBMC input precluded a conclusive naive versus antigen-experienced comparison. Significant beta diversity loss was already apparent by age about 39, declining roughly linearly.

The people who gave samples were healthy Caucasians from Russia, aged about 6 to 95. With a J-beta primer mix and a sample-barcoded 5' primer, a second PCR ran about 7 to 12 cycles. Via MiXCR, TCRdb re-called the 5' RACE reads, giving one row per CDR3 protein. Among 1 million to 1.2 million distinct CDR3 sequences listed, less than 45% were seen once. V trimming: 3 bases; J trimming: 2 bases; junction bases outside the gene matches: 2. Germline assignment: CDR1 SGHTA and CDR2 FQGNSA. CDR3 size: 14 residues. The TCR comes from a man aged 18 to 29 in good health. The gene calls are TRBV7-2 and TRBJ2-5; 8 nucleotides match TRBD2. Material for sequencing was blood. CDR3 sequence: CASSFRGGQETQYF. The DNA for the CDR3 is TGTGCCAGCAGCTTCCGGGGGGGACAAGAGACCCAGTACTTC. Supplemented by reference TRBV7-2 and TRBJ2-5, the full variable domain reads GAGVSQSPSNKVTEKGKDVELRCDPISGHTALYWYRQSLGQGLEFLIYFQGNSAPDKSGLPSDRFSAERTGGSVSTLTIQRTQQEDSAVYLCASSFRGGQETQYFGPGTRLLVL.